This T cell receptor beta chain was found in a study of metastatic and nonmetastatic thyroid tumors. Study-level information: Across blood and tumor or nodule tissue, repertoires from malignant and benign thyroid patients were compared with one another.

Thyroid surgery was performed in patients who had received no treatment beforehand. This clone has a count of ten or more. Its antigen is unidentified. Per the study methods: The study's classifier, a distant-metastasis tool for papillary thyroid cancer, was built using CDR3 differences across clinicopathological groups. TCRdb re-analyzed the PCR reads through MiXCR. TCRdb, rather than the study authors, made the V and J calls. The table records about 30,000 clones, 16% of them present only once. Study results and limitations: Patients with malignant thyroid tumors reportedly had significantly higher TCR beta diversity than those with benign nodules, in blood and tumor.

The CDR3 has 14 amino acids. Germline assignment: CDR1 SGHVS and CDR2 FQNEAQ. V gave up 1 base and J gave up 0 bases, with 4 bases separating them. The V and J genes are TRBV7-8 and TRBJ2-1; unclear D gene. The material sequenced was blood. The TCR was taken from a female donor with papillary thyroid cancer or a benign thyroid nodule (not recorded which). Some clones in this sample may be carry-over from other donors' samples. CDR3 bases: TGTGCCAGCAGCTTAGACAGCTCCTACAATGAGCAGTTCTTC. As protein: CASSLDSSYNEQFF.